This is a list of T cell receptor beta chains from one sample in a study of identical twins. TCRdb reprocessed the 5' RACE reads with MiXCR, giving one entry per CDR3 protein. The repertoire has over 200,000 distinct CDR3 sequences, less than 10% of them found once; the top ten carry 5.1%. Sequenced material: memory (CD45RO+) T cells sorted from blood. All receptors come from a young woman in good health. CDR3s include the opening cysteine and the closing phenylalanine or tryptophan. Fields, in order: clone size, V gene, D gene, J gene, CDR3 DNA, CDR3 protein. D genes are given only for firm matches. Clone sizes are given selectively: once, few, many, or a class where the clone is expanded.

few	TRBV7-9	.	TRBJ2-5	TGTGCCAGCGGCCAGATGGAGACCCAGTACTTC	CASGQMETQYF
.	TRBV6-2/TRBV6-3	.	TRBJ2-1	TGTGCCAGCACTAACCGAGCGGTAGGGTACAATGAGCAGTTCTTC	CASTNRAVGYNEQFF
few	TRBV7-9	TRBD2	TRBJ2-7	TGTGCCAGCAGCCTAACTAGCGGGAACCTGTACTTC	CASSLTSGNLYF
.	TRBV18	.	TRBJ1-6	TGTGCCAGCTCACAAGGCGGGGGGGATTCACCCCTCCACTTT	CASSQGGGDSPLHF
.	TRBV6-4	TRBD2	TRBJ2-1	TGTGCCAGCAAGTCCGGCAGCGGGGGGGCCGTCGAGCAGTTCTTC	CASKSGSGGAVEQFF
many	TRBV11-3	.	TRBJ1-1	TGTGCCAGCAGCCCAGGAGCTTTCTTT	CASSPGAFF
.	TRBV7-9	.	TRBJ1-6	TGTGCCAGCAGCATAGATGGGGCTTCACCCCTCCACTTT	CASSIDGASPLHF
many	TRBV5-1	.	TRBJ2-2	TGCGCCAGCAGCTTGGGGCAGAACACCGGGGAGCTGTTTTTT	CASSLGQNTGELFF
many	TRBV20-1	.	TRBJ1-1	TGCAGTGCCCAGGGTGGGGTAAACACTGAAGCTTTCTTT	CSAQGGVNTEAFF
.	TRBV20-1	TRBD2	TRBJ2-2	TGCAGTGTTTACCGGGACTACCCCGGGGAGCTGTTTTTT	CSVYRDYPGELFF
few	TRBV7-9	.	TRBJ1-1	TGTGCCAGCAGCGTTAACAGGATTGAAGCTTTCTTT	CASSVNRIEAFF
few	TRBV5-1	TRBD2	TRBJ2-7	TGCGCCAGCAGCAAAACCATCGGACTAGCGGGTGGCGAGCAGTACTTC	CASSKTIGLAGGEQYF
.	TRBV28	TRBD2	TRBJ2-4	TGTGCCAACCGAGCGGGAGGGTCGAACATTCAGTACTTC	CANRAGGSNIQYF
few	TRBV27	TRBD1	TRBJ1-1	TGTGCCAGCAGTCGACAGGGTTATGGTGAAGCTTTCTTT	CASSRQGYGEAFF
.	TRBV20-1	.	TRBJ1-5	TGCAGTGCTAGAGAACAGGGAACCGGGCCCCAGCATTTT	CSAREQGTGPQHF
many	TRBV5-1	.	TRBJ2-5	TGCGCCAGCAGACTAGGCGGACCAAAAGAGACCCAGTACTTC	CASRLGGPKETQYF
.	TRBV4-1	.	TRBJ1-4	TGCGCCAGGAGACAGTCTAATGAAAAACTGTTTTTT	CARRQSNEKLFF
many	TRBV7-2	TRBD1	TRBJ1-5	TGTGCCAGCAGTGGACAGGGGGATCAGCCCCAGCATTTT	CASSGQGDQPQHF
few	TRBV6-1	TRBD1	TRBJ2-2	TGTGCCAGCAGGACAGGGTCGGACACCGGGGAGCTGTTTTTT	CASRTGSDTGELFF
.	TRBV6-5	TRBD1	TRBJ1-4	TGTGCCAGCAGTTATCTACAGGGGAATGAAAAACTGTTTTTT	CASSYLQGNEKLFF
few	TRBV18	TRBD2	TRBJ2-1	TGTGCCAGCTCACCGATCGGCCTAGCGGGAAACAATGAGCAGTTCTTC	CASSPIGLAGNNEQFF
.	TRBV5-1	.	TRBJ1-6	TGCGCCAGCACCCAGGGGTCAAATTCACCCCTCCACTTT	CASTQGSNSPLHF
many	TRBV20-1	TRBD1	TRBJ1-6	TGCAGTGCCTGGAGGACAGGGGGAAGGTCACCCCTCCACTTT	CSAWRTGGRSPLHF
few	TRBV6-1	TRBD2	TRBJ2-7	TGTGCCAGCAGTCTTCCCGGGGGGGGCGACGAGCAGTACTTC	CASSLPGGGDEQYF
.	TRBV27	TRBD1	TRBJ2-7	TGTGCCAGCAGTTTAGTTCCCGACAGGGCCGAGCAGTACTTC	CASSLVPDRAEQYF
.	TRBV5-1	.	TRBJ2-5	TGCGCCAGCAGCCCGACAGGAGATTGGGAGACCCAGTACTTC	CASSPTGDWETQYF
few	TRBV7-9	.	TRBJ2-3	TGTGCCAGCAGCTTCGGGGCCGCAGATACGCAGTATTTT	CASSFGAADTQYF
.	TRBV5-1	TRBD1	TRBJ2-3	TGCGCCAGCAGCTCCGGACAGGCGAACACAGATACGCAGTATTTT	CASSSGQANTDTQYF
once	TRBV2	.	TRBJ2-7	TGTGCCAGCAGTGAGACGGGAGTGTTCTACGAGCAGTACTTC	CASSETGVFYEQYF
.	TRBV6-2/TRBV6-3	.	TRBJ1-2	TGTGCCAGCAGTTACACCCGGGACGGAATCTTTTCCTATGGCTACACCTTC	CASSYTRDGIFSYGYTF
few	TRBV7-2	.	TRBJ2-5	TGTGCCAGCAGCTCACAGAGGGAGACCCAGTACTTC	CASSSQRETQYF
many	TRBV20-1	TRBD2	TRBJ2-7	TGCAGTGCGCACCCCCAGCGGGGGGTTCGCTACGAGCAGTACTTC	CSAHPQRGVRYEQYF
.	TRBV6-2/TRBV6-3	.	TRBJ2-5	TGTGCCAGCAGTTATGTATTAATGAGGGAGACCCAGTACTTC	CASSYVLMRETQYF
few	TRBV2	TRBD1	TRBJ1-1	TGTGCCAGCAGAACCCAGGGGGGGAACACTGAAGCTTTCTTT	CASRTQGGNTEAFF
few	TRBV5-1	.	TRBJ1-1	TGCGCCAGCACAGGTGGACAGACGAACACTGAAGCTTTCTTT	CASTGGQTNTEAFF
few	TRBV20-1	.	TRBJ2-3	TGCAGTCCCCGTCGTTCTCAAAGCACAGATACGCAGTATTTT	CSPRRSQSTDTQYF
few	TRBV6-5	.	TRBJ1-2	TGTGCCAGCAGGGGGACGGGGGTAGGCTACACCTTC	CASRGTGVGYTF
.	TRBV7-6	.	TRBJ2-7	TGTGCCAGCAGCTTATTTTTAGGGAACGAGCAGTACTTC	CASSLFLGNEQYF
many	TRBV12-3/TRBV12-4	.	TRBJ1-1	TGTGCCAGCAGTTTAGTTCTTGGGCCCATGAACACTGAAGCTTTCTTT	CASSLVLGPMNTEAFF
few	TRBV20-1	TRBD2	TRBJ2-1	TGCAGTGCAACCGTTTCAGCGGGGGGGCGCAATGAGCAGTTCTTC	CSATVSAGGRNEQFF
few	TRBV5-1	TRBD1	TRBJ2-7	TGCGCCAGCAGCTTGGCCGGGACAGGGGGTGACGAGCAGTACTTC	CASSLAGTGGDEQYF
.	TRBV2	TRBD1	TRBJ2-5	TGTGCCACCAGGACAGGACACCAAGAGACCCAGTACTTC	CATRTGHQETQYF
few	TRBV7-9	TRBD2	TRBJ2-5	TGTGCCAGCAGCGGCGGGGGTTTTGGGACCCAGTACTTC	CASSGGGFGTQYF
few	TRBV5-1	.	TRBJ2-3	TGCGCCAGCAGCTTGGACTACGGATCGGGCACAGATACGCAGTATTTT	CASSLDYGSGTDTQYF
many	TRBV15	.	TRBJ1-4	TGTGCCACCAGCAGAGATCTTTCATCTGGGGAACTGTTTTTT	CATSRDLSSGELFF
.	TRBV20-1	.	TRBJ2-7	TGCAGTGCTAGCCGGTCCGGTTCCTACGAGCAGTACTTC	CSASRSGSYEQYF
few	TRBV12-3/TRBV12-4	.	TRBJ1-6	TGTGCCAGCAGCCCATCGAGGGTCAATTCACCCCTCCACTTT	CASSPSRVNSPLHF